The 24 T cell receptor beta chains presented below share a single source sample, sequenced in a study of graft-versus-host responses after intestinal transplantation. Their recognized antigens are unknown. Some clones are missing from TCRdb's copy, which holds only in-frame ones; the method was immunoSEQ multiplex PCR. The sample consists of tens of thousands of clones, nearly 95% of them appearing once. The sequenced sample was unstimulated CD8+ T cells sorted from spleen or lymph node cells, obtained before transplant. All receptors come from a human donor who was the organ donor for an intestinal transplant.

V gene TRBV5-6 combines with J gene TRBJ2-1; 11 positions agree with TRBD1. The CDR3 covers 19 residues. Germline loops: CDR1 SGHDT, CDR2 YYEEEE. J gave up 0 bases and V 4 bases, and 12 bases lay outside the gene matches. DNA for the CDR3: TGTGCCAGCAGCGGGGGAGGACAGGGGGCATCTCTCTCCTACAATGAGCAGTTCTTC. Protein sequence: CASSGGGQGASLSYNEQFF.

J is TRBJ1-6 and V is TRBV27; TRBD1 matches at 8 bases. V dropped 0 bases and J dropped 7; count of bases not matched to a gene: 5. This CDR3 has 16 residues. CDR1 is MNHEY, CDR2 SMNVEV, per germline (reference sequence). The CDR3 sequence is CASSLSAGQANSPLHF. For the CDR3, the DNA is TGTGCCAGCAGTTTATCCGCGGGACAGGCCAATTCACCCCTCCACTTT.

The rearrangement joins TRBV4-3 to TRBJ1-2; 8 nucleotides match TRBD1. J gave up 4 bases and V 0 bases, and 7 bases lay outside the gene matches. CDR1 is LGHNA and CDR2 is YSLEER in the germline V gene. CDR3 size: 16 residues. CDR3 amino acids: CASSQDLQGAIYGYTF. CDR3 bases: TGCGCCAGCAGCCAAGATCTCCAGGGGGCGATCTATGGCTACACCTTC.

The chain carries TRBV5-1 and TRBJ2-3, with D possibly TRBD1 on 5 matching bases. CDR1 and CDR2 from the germline V gene are SGHRS and YFSETQ. The CDR3 covers 13 residues. V was shortened by 3 bases and J by 7 bases, with 12 bases between the two germline ends. Here the CDR3 DNA reads TGCGCCAGCAGCTCAGGGCCGGAAAATACGCAGTATTTT. Amino acids: CASSSGPENTQYF. Variable domain in full (rest from reference TRBV5-1 and TRBJ2-3): KAGVTQTPRYLIKTRGQQVTLSCSPISGHRSVSWYQQTPGQGLQFLFEYFSETQRNKGNFPGRFSGRQFSNSRSEMNVSTLELGDSALYLCASSSGPENTQYFGPGTRLTVL.

The chain links TRBV6-5 to TRBJ2-7, with D possibly TRBD1 on 6 matching bases. The CDR3 length is 14 residues. From germline, CDR1 is MNHEY and CDR2 SVGAGI. Trimming took 2 bases from V and 2 from J, leaving 10 bases between them. For the CDR3, the DNA is TGTGCCAGCAGTTACCCGGGACACCCCTACGAGCAGTACTTC. Amino acid sequence: CASSYPGHPYEQYF.

This clone was recorded a few times. The V and J genes are TRBV7-9 and TRBJ2-7; D is possibly TRBD2 (6 bases). The CDR3 contains 12 residues. CDR1 is SEHNR, CDR2 FQNEAQ, per germline (reference sequence). Deletions cut 4 bases from V and 7 bases from J, with 11 bases between. The CDR3 sequence is CASSSRGAEQYF. The CDR3 nucleotides read TGTGCCAGCAGCTCCCGCGGGGCGGAGCAGTACTTC.

This clone was counted a single time. The rearrangement uses TRBV2 and TRBJ2-5, with a weak D call TRBD1 (6 bases). CDR3 length: 13 residues. Germline V gives CDR1 SNHLY, CDR2 FYNNEI. The V end was cut by 3 bases, the J end by 5 bases, with 10 bases between. The CDR3 here is CASSDPGDETQYF. CDR3 nucleotides: TGTGCCAGCAGTGATCCAGGGGATGAGACCCAGTACTTC. The complete variable domain, with remaining parts taken from reference TRBV2 and TRBJ2-5, reads EPEVTQTPSHQVTQMGQEVILRCVPISNHLYFYWYRQILGQKVEFLVSFYNNEISEKSEIFDDQFSVERPDGSNFTLKIRSTKLEDSAMYFCASSDPGDETQYFGPGTRLLVL.

V and J are TRBV5-1 and TRBJ1-1; the match to TRBD1 covers 10 bases. With V trimmed by 3 bases and J by 0 bases, 5 bases remained unmatched. Germline V CDR1 and CDR2: SGHRS, YFSETQ. The CDR3 contains 16 residues. DNA of the CDR3: TGCGCCAGCAGCTCCGGGACAGGGGAATTGAACACTGAAGCTTTCTTT. It specifies CASSSGTGELNTEAFF.

J is TRBJ2-3 and V is TRBV10-3; weak D call: TRBD2 (6 bases). Germline loops: CDR1 ENHRY, CDR2 SYGVKD. CDR3 size: 14 residues. V lost 3 bases and J lost 3, with 10 bases in between. The CDR3 DNA is TGTGCCATCAGTGACTTGGAGGGAACAGATACGCAGTATTTT. Its protein is CAISDLEGTDTQYF.

The rearrangement joins TRBV4-3 to TRBJ2-2, with D maybe TRBD2 (5 bases). Trimming took off 0 bases at V and 4 bases at J, with 15 bases between the two ends. This CDR3 contains 17 residues. CDR1 LGHNA and CDR2 YSLEER come from the germline V gene. The chain's CDR3 is CASSQDVYGVATGELFF. The DNA of the CDR3 is TGCGCCAGCAGCCAAGATGTGTACGGGGTTGCCACCGGGGAGCTGTTTTTT.

The chain carries TRBV7-9 and TRBJ2-1; D remains ambiguous. Germline V CDR1 and CDR2: SEHNR, FQNEAQ (reference sequence). The CDR3 consists of 12 residues. The V and J ends lost 5 bases and 4 bases respectively, with 6 bases between them. Written as DNA, the CDR3 is TGTGCCAGCAGCGCCCTATACAATGAGCAGTTCTTC. It specifies CASSALYNEQFF.

The J gene is TRBJ2-3, the V gene TRBV6-4, with 9 nucleotides matching TRBD2. The CDR3 sequence is 15 residues long. Germline assignment: CDR1 MRHNA and CDR2 SNTAGT. The trim removed 5 bases at V and 6 bases at J, leaving 9 bases unmatched. CDR3 nucleotide sequence: TGTGCCAGCAGTATAATAGCGGGGGACCTGGATACGCAGTATTTT. It codes for CASSIIAGDLDTQYF.

The chain joins TRBV2 to TRBJ1-6; 7 bases are a match to TRBD1. With 6 bases clipped from V and 0 bases from J, the junction kept 5 bases outside the gene matches. This CDR3 is 16 amino acids long. Germline CDR1 SNHLY, CDR2 FYNNEI. The DNA for the CDR3 is TGTGCCAGCAGCCTGGACAGGAGCTCCTATAATTCACCCCTCCACTTT. Translating gives CASSLDRSSYNSPLHF.

The rearrangement uses TRBV28 and TRBJ2-3, with no clear D. Trimming took off 6 bases at V and 2 bases at J, with 15 bases between the two ends. This CDR3 is 15 amino acids long. Germline CDR1 and CDR2: MDHEN and SYDVKM. CDR3 amino acids: CASRQLRLSTDTQYF. DNA of the CDR3: TGTGCCAGCAGGCAACTCAGGTTATCCACAGATACGCAGTATTTT.

The chain employs TRBV4-1 and TRBJ1-6, with D unclear. Germline-derived CDR1 and CDR2 are MGHRA and YSYEKL. This CDR3 comprises 18 residues. The ends were cut back, 5 bases at V and 1 base at J, with 18 bases in the middle. CDR3 residues: CASSSETSSGSYNSPLHF. The CDR3 region has the DNA TGCGCCAGCAGCTCCGAGACCTCATCCGGTTCCTATAATTCACCCCTCCACTTT.

The chain uses TRBV25-1 and TRBJ1-1, with TRBD1 identical over 7 bases. The CDR3 spans 14 residues. V was clipped by 5 bases and J by 0 bases; unmatched bases: 3. Germline V gene data show CDR1 as MGHDK and CDR2 as SYGVNS. CDR3: CASSSTGLNTEAFF. The DNA of the CDR3 is TGTGCCAGCAGTTCGACAGGGTTGAACACTGAAGCTTTCTTT.

The chain is built from TRBV19 and TRBJ2-1, with 8 bases fitting TRBD2. The germline V gene has CDR1 LNHDA and CDR2 SQIVND (reference sequence). With 0 bases clipped from V and 12 bases from J, the junction kept 10 bases outside the gene matches. The CDR3 loop spans 15 amino acids. CDR3 coding DNA: TGTGCCAGTAGTATAGATGTTAGGGATCTAGCGGGGCAGTTCTTC. This codes for CASSIDVRDLAGQFF.

The chain recombines TRBV30 with TRBJ2-7; 8 positions match TRBD1. Germline values: CDR1 GTSNPN, CDR2 SVGIG (reference sequence). J lost 0 bases, V lost 2 bases, and 9 bases had no gene match. The CDR3 contains 16 residues. This CDR3 reads CAWSPMTGAFSYEQYF. CDR3 nucleotide sequence: TGTGCCTGGAGTCCGATGACAGGGGCCTTCTCCTACGAGCAGTACTTC.

This sequence joins TRBV2 and TRBJ1-3, with D perhaps matching TRBD1 (5 bases). The V gene lost 3 bases and the J gene lost 2 bases, with 11 bases spanning the gap. Germline CDR1 reads SNHLY; CDR2 reads FYNNEI. The CDR3 runs to 15 residues. The chain's CDR3 is CASSEAGETGNTIYF. The CDR3 DNA reads TGTGCCAGCAGTGAGGCGGGGGAGACTGGAAACACCATATATTTT.

The J gene is TRBJ2-7, the V gene TRBV5-1, with 9 bases that match TRBD1. The V and J ends lost 4 bases and 6 bases, in that order; junction bases with no gene match: 8. The CDR3 runs 14 residues. Germline V gene data show CDR1 as SGHRS and CDR2 as YFSETQ. Written as DNA, the CDR3 is TGCGCCAGCAGCCCCGGACAGGGGTCTGTCGAGCAGTACTTC. Its translation is CASSPGQGSVEQYF.

This clone was seen once. The J gene is TRBJ2-7, the V gene TRBV7-9, with a possible D match to TRBD1 (6 bases). The V gene lost 5 bases and the J gene lost 1 base, with 12 bases spanning the gap. Germline V CDR1 and CDR2: SEHNR, FQNEAQ (reference sequence). The CDR3 length is 14 residues. DNA for the CDR3: TGTGCCAGCAGCACAGGGTGGGGGTCCTACGAGCAGTACTTC. Translation gives CASSTGWGSYEQYF.

The chain recombines TRBV4-1 with TRBJ2-3; D not resolved. Germline V gene lookup returns CDR1 MGHRA and CDR2 YSYEKL. CDR3 size: 17 residues. Trimming took 2 bases from V and 3 from J, leaving 18 bases between them. This CDR3 reads CASSQFVQPTETDTQYF. The CDR3 DNA follows: TGCGCCAGCAGCCAATTCGTGCAACCGACGGAGACAGATACGCAGTATTTT.

The chain has TRBV7-2 and TRBJ2-3; 7 bases map to TRBD2. The CDR3 spans 16 residues. V lost 5 bases, J lost 6 bases, and 14 bases stayed unmatched. Germline V lookup: CDR1 SGHTA, CDR2 FQGNSA. CDR3 loop: CASSLSFGGGSDTQYF. The CDR3 coding sequence is TGTGCCAGCAGCCTATCTTTCGGCGGGGGATCGGATACGCAGTATTTT.

The J gene is TRBJ2-3, the V gene TRBV14; D uncertain. Germline-derived CDR1 and CDR2 are SGHDN and FVKESK. The CDR3 totals 15 residues. Trimming took 4 bases from V and 0 from J, leaving 11 bases between them. The CDR3 protein is CASSPNRSSTDTQYF. For the CDR3, the DNA is TGTGCCAGCAGCCCCAATCGAAGTAGCACAGATACGCAGTATTTT.